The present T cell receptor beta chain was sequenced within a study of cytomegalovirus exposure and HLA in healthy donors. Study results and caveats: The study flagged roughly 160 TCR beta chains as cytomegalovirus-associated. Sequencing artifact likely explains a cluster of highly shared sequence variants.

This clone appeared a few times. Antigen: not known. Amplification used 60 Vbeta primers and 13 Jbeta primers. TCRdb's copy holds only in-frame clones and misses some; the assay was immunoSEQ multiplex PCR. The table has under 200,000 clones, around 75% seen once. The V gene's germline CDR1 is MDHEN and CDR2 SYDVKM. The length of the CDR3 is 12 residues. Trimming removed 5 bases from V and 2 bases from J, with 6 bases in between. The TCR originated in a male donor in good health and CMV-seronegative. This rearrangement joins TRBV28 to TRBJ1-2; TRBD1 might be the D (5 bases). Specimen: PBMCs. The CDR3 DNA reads TGTGCCAGCAGTGGGGGGAACTATGGCTACACCTTC. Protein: CASSGGNYGYTF.